This TCR beta chain was observed in a study of blood T cell repertoires in COVID-19. Background on the study: Acute and convalescent COVID-19 samples came from the United States, Italy and Spain. T cells, B-cell-depleted T cells, or PBMCs supplied cDNA or gDNA.

This CDR3 comprises 13 residues. V was shortened by 5 bases and J by 7 bases, with 14 bases between the two germline ends. Germline CDR1 and CDR2: SGHAT and FQNNGV. Under the authors' procedure: The assay estimated nucleated cells by amplifying reference gene primers. The data were produced by immunoSEQ multiplex PCR, yet TCRdb's version contains in-frame clones alone and is incomplete. V and J calls and clone size come straight from that table; D and trimming were deduced from the DNA. The repertoire holds about 82,000 clones, with 80% as singletons. The rearrangement links TRBV11-2 to TRBJ2-5; maybe TRBD1 (5 bases). The sequenced sample consisted of peripheral blood. The receptor's source is a woman in her 40s with active or convalescent COVID-19. The CDR3: CASSPTGSRTQYF. Written as DNA, the CDR3 is TGTGCCAGCAGCCCAACAGGTTCCAGGACCCAGTACTTC. The variable domain in full, completed from reference TRBV11-2 and TRBJ2-5, reads EAGVAQSPRYKIIEKRQSVAFWCNPISGHATLYWYQQILGQGPKLLIQFQNNGVVDDSQLPKDRFSAERLKGVDSTLKIQPAKLEDSAVYLCASSPTGSRTQYFGPGTRLLVL.